These T cell receptor beta chains were read from a single sample in a study of T-cell reconstitution after alpha-beta-depleted transplantation in children. TCRdb reprocessed the PCR reads via MiXCR and lists one record per CDR3 protein. The data show almost 600,000 distinct CDR3 sequences, with roughly 27% seen just once and under 45% held by the top ten. The material was PBMCs, obtained before TCRalphabeta/CD19-depleted stem cell transplant. All receptors derive from a boy under three years old with Wiskott-Aldrich syndrome, due to receive a stem cell transplant. The CDR3 runs from the conserved cysteine through the conserved F or W. D genes are given only for firm matches. Rows may omit the clone size; those that give it use once, few, many or a size class.

D: -; V: TRBV29-1; size: few; J: TRBJ2-1; DNA: TGCAGCGTCGAACCAACAGGGTATGAGCAGTTCTTC; CDR3: CSVEPTGYEQFF
D: -; V: TRBV4-1; size: few; J: TRBJ2-2; DNA: TGCGCCAGCAGCCAAGATTCGGGGGGCCCTCCAACCGGGGAGCTGTTTTTT; CDR3: CASSQDSGGPPTGELFF
D: -; V: TRBV7-2; size: few; J: TRBJ2-1; DNA: TGTGCCAGCAGCTTAGCGGACCACAATGAGCAGTTCTTC; CDR3: CASSLADHNEQFF
D: TRBD2; V: TRBV27; size: few; J: TRBJ2-1; DNA: TGTGCCAGCAGTTCACGGACTAGCGGGAGACGCTACAATGAGCAGTTCTTC; CDR3: CASSSRTSGRRYNEQFF
D: -; V: TRBV19; size: -; J: TRBJ2-5; DNA: TGTGCCAGCCGTCGCCTGGGCTGGAGCGTGGAGACCCAGTACTTC; CDR3: CASRRLGWSVETQYF
D: -; V: TRBV12-3/TRBV12-4; size: -; J: TRBJ2-3; DNA: TGTGCCAGCAGTTTGCGGGGTCACGAGGGAGATACGCAGTATTTT; CDR3: CASSLRGHEGDTQYF
D: -; V: TRBV5-1; size: few; J: TRBJ2-3; DNA: TGCGCCAGCAGCTTGGACACAAGGGGCGATACGCAGTATTTT; CDR3: CASSLDTRGDTQYF
D: -; V: TRBV5-6; size: -; J: TRBJ1-1; DNA: TGTGCCGGCTCCCAGGGAGACACTGAAGCTTTCTTT; CDR3: CAGSQGDTEAFF
D: TRBD2; V: TRBV20-1; size: few; J: TRBJ2-1; DNA: TGCAGTGCTAGTAGGGGACGACTAGCGGCACCCAATGAGCAGTTCTTC; CDR3: CSASRGRLAAPNEQFF
D: TRBD1; V: TRBV27; size: few; J: TRBJ1-5; DNA: TGTGCCATCTGTCTCGGGACAGGGGGCCGTTATAGCAATCAGCCCCAGCATTTT; CDR3: CAICLGTGGRYSNQPQHF
D: -; V: TRBV15; size: -; J: TRBJ1-6; DNA: TGTGCCACCAGCAGCGGAGGCGGTAATTCACCCCTCCACTTT; CDR3: CATSSGGGNSPLHF
D: TRBD1; V: TRBV5-6; size: few; J: TRBJ2-3; DNA: TGTGCCAGCAGCCCTGGCCGGGACAGCCGCACAGATACGCAGTATTTT; CDR3: CASSPGRDSRTDTQYF
D: -; V: TRBV28; size: -; J: TRBJ1-6; DNA: TGTGCCAGCAGTAACCGGGACATCCTCCACTTT; CDR3: CASSNRDILHF
D: -; V: TRBV10-3; size: few; J: TRBJ2-2; DNA: TGTGCCATCAGCTCGAACACCGGGGAGCTGTTTTTT; CDR3: CAISSNTGELFF
D: TRBD2; V: TRBV20-1; size: few; J: TRBJ2-3; DNA: TGCAGTGCTAACAAGCGGGAGGAGACAGATACGCAGTATTTT; CDR3: CSANKREETDTQYF
D: TRBD1; V: TRBV5-1; size: few; J: TRBJ2-3; DNA: TGCGCCAGCAGCTCCGGGACAGACTACACAGATACGCAGTATTTT; CDR3: CASSSGTDYTDTQYF
D: TRBD1; V: TRBV6-1; size: -; J: TRBJ2-7; DNA: TGTGCCAGCAGGCTACGGGACAGGTTCACCTACGAGCAGTACTTC; CDR3: CASRLRDRFTYEQYF
D: TRBD2; V: TRBV5-1; size: -; J: TRBJ2-1; DNA: TGCGCCAGCAGCCCTCGGACTAGCGGGAGTGTGTTAGATGAGCAGTTCTTC; CDR3: CASSPRTSGSVLDEQFF
D: -; V: TRBV20-1; size: few; J: TRBJ2-7; DNA: TGCAGTGCTCTTCTCGGGACGACAACCTACGAGCAGTACTTC; CDR3: CSALLGTTTYEQYF
D: TRBD1; V: TRBV5-1; size: -; J: TRBJ1-2; DNA: TGCGCCAGCGGGACAGGGGTCGACTATGGCTACACCTTC; CDR3: CASGTGVDYGYTF
D: -; V: TRBV20-1; size: once; J: TRBJ1-1; DNA: TGCAGTGCTTCAGGGTCCGGGAACACTGAAGCTTTCTTT; CDR3: CSASGSGNTEAFF
D: TRBD2; V: TRBV10-2; size: -; J: TRBJ2-7; DNA: TGCGCCAGCAGTGCCGGGGGGACCCCCTACGAGCAGTACTTC; CDR3: CASSAGGTPYEQYF
D: TRBD1; V: TRBV4-2; size: -; J: TRBJ2-1; DNA: TGTGCCAGCAGCCAAGTGGGACAGGCAGGGGATGAGCAGTTCTTC; CDR3: CASSQVGQAGDEQFF
D: -; V: TRBV12-3/TRBV12-4; size: -; J: TRBJ2-3; DNA: TGTGCCAGCAGTACCAGACTAGGTACGCAGTATTTT; CDR3: CASSTRLGTQYF
D: -; V: TRBV5-1; size: -; J: TRBJ1-6; DNA: TGCGCCAGCAGCGTAAATCCTCCGGGGCTGAATTCACCCCTCCACTTT; CDR3: CASSVNPPGLNSPLHF
D: TRBD1; V: TRBV30; size: few; J: TRBJ1-4; DNA: TGTGCCCACGGACAGGGGAAGGGAAAACTGTTTTTT; CDR3: CAHGQGKGKLFF
D: TRBD2; V: TRBV20-1; size: few; J: TRBJ2-3; DNA: TGCAGTGCTAGAGATTTGGCTAGCGGTAGCACAGATACGCAGTATTTT; CDR3: CSARDLASGSTDTQYF
D: TRBD2; V: TRBV4-2; size: -; J: TRBJ2-2; DNA: TGTGCCAGCAGCCCAAGGACTAGCGGGAGGGCCCACACCGGGGAGCTGTTTTTT; CDR3: CASSPRTSGRAHTGELFF
D: TRBD2; V: TRBV2; size: once; J: TRBJ2-1; DNA: TGTGCCAGCTCCGGGACTAGCGGGAGGGCCTACAATGAGCAGTTCTTC; CDR3: CASSGTSGRAYNEQFF
D: TRBD1; V: TRBV5-1; size: few; J: TRBJ2-7; DNA: TGCGCCAGCAGCCGGACAGGCGAGCAGTACTTC; CDR3: CASSRTGEQYF
D: -; V: TRBV6-5; size: few; J: TRBJ2-5; DNA: TGTGCCAGCAGTTACTCACGCCAAAAGGGAGAGACCCAGTACTTC; CDR3: CASSYSRQKGETQYF
D: -; V: TRBV7-3; size: -; J: TRBJ2-7; DNA: TGTGCCAGCAGCCCGGGCGTCCAGGGTGGTTACGAGCAGTACTTC; CDR3: CASSPGVQGGYEQYF
D: -; V: TRBV7-2; size: -; J: TRBJ2-7; DNA: TGTGCCAGCAGCTCTTTTTTCGACGAGCAGTACTTC; CDR3: CASSSFFDEQYF
D: -; V: TRBV5-1; size: -; J: TRBJ2-1; DNA: TGCGCCAGCAGCTTGGGAATCCGGGTTGCACCTCACAATGAGCAGTTCTTC; CDR3: CASSLGIRVAPHNEQFF
D: -; V: TRBV7-2; size: few; J: TRBJ1-2; DNA: TGTGCCAGCGAGGACGGATACTATGGCTACACCTTC; CDR3: CASEDGYYGYTF
D: TRBD1; V: TRBV10-3; size: few; J: TRBJ2-7; DNA: TGTGCCATCCAGGGGGTCGAAAGGAGCGAGCAGTACTTC; CDR3: CAIQGVERSEQYF
D: TRBD1; V: TRBV5-1; size: many; J: TRBJ2-2; DNA: TGCGCCAGCAGCTTGGAACAGGGGCCCACCGGGGAGCTGTTTTTT; CDR3: CASSLEQGPTGELFF
D: -; V: TRBV20-1; size: -; J: TRBJ1-5; DNA: TGCAGTGCTAGAGACATCTATAGCAATCAGCCCCAGCATTTT; CDR3: CSARDIYSNQPQHF
D: TRBD1; V: TRBV5-1; size: -; J: TRBJ2-1; DNA: TGCGCCAGCAGCTTGGGGCCGACAGGGGCGAGCTCCTACAATGAGCAGTTCTTC; CDR3: CASSLGPTGASSYNEQFF
D: TRBD1; V: TRBV6-1; size: -; J: TRBJ1-6; DNA: TGTGCCAGCAGCCGGGGACAGGGGGCCTATAATTCACCCCTCCACTTT; CDR3: CASSRGQGAYNSPLHF
D: -; V: TRBV5-1; size: -; J: TRBJ2-1; DNA: TGCGCCAGCAGCTTGGTAGGGGGAGAGAATGAGCAGTTCTTC; CDR3: CASSLVGGENEQFF
D: TRBD1; V: TRBV29-1; size: -; J: TRBJ1-2; DNA: TGCAGCGTCAGGGGGAAGGACAGGGTAAACTATGGCTACACCTTC; CDR3: CSVRGKDRVNYGYTF
D: TRBD2; V: TRBV12-3/TRBV12-4; size: -; J: TRBJ2-1; DNA: TGTGCCAGCAGGCCGGGACTAGCGGGACACAATGAGCAGTTCTTC; CDR3: CASRPGLAGHNEQFF
D: TRBD2; V: TRBV29-1; size: -; J: TRBJ2-5; DNA: TGCAGCGTCACCTCCCAGCGGGGGGACCAGACCCAGTACTTC; CDR3: CSVTSQRGDQTQYF
D: TRBD1; V: TRBV5-1; size: few; J: TRBJ2-1; DNA: TGCGCCAGCAGCACGACAGGGGGAATTGACTACAATGAGCAGTTCTTC; CDR3: CASSTTGGIDYNEQFF
D: TRBD1; V: TRBV5-1; size: -; J: TRBJ2-1; DNA: TGCGCCAGCAGCTTCCTTCAGGGGGCGGGTGAGCAGTTCTTC; CDR3: CASSFLQGAGEQFF
D: -; V: TRBV5-1; size: few; J: TRBJ2-1; DNA: TGCGCCAGCAGCTTGGTACGGGGGCCAGCCGATGAGCAGTTCTTC; CDR3: CASSLVRGPADEQFF
D: -; V: TRBV2; size: -; J: TRBJ1-1; DNA: TGTGCCAGCAGGGACTATAGGGCTGGGAACCCTGAAGCTTTCTTT; CDR3: CASRDYRAGNPEAFF
D: TRBD1; V: TRBV6-1; size: -; J: TRBJ1-3; DNA: TGTGCCAGCAGGACAGGGGGCCGCGGACTTCGCTCTGGAAACACCATATATTTT; CDR3: CASRTGGRGLRSGNTIYF
D: -; V: TRBV6-5; size: few; J: TRBJ1-1; DNA: TGTGCCAGCAGTTACTCGCGTCTCACTGAAGCTTTCTTT; CDR3: CASSYSRLTEAFF
D: TRBD2; V: TRBV27; size: -; J: TRBJ2-4; DNA: TGTGCCAGCCGGACTAGCGGGACAAACAAAAACATTCAGTACTTC; CDR3: CASRTSGTNKNIQYF
D: TRBD1; V: TRBV30; size: -; J: TRBJ2-7; DNA: TGTGCCTGGAGTCCTAAGACAGGGAAGAACGAGCAGTACTTC; CDR3: CAWSPKTGKNEQYF